This is a list of T cell receptor beta chains from one sample in a study of T cells in Graves' hyperthyroidism and ophthalmopathy. TCRdb reanalysed the multiplex PCR reads using MiXCR and keeps one entry per CDR3 protein. Of about 640,000 distinct CDR3 sequences in the sample, around 21% were seen once. What was sequenced was blood. These receptors all come from a man under 40 with Graves' ophthalmopathy. Both conserved end residues are part of each CDR3. D genes are given only for firm matches. The size entry is marked missing in some rows and otherwise reads once, few, many or a size class.

D | J | size | V | DNA | CDR3
- | TRBJ2-4 | - | TRBV7-9 | TGTGCCAGCAGCCGCGGGTCAGGGGCTAAAAACATTCAGTACTTC | CASSRGSGAKNIQYF
- | TRBJ1-3 | - | TRBV7-8 | TGTGCCAGCAGCTTTGGCCGATTCTCTGGAAACACCATATATTTT | CASSFGRFSGNTIYF
- | TRBJ2-5 | - | TRBV28 | TGTGCCAGCAGTCGAGGGGACACATCGAAAGAGACCCAGTACTTC | CASSRGDTSKETQYF
TRBD1 | TRBJ1-1 | - | TRBV10-3 | TGTGCCATCAGTGACAGGGGAGGGGGCTGGGATGCTGAAGCTTTCTTT | CAISDRGGGWDAEAFF
TRBD2 | TRBJ2-7 | few | TRBV6-1 | TGTGCCAGCAGATCAACTAGCGGGAGGTACGAGCAGTACTTC | CASRSTSGRYEQYF
- | TRBJ2-1 | - | TRBV6-1 | TGTGCCAGCAGCCCTGGGGGGGCAGTAACGTTTTATTACAATGAGCAGTTCTTC | CASSPGGAVTFYYNEQFF
- | TRBJ2-7 | - | TRBV5-6 | TGTGCCAGCAGCTGGGGCCGGATGTGCGAGCAGTACTTC | CASSWGRMCEQYF
TRBD1 | TRBJ2-1 | many | TRBV3-1 | TGTGCCAGCAGCCAGACAGGGGGCATGAATGAGCAGTTCTTC | CASSQTGGMNEQFF
TRBD2 | TRBJ2-3 | once | TRBV29-1 | TGCAGCGTTGAAGACAGGACTAGCGGGGGCAAGGGTACGCAGTATTTT | CSVEDRTSGGKGTQYF
- | TRBJ2-5 | few | TRBV28 | TGTGCCAGCAGTTTACAGCTGGGGGGTATCGAGGAGACCCAGTACTTC | CASSLQLGGIEETQYF
TRBD1 | TRBJ2-6 | - | TRBV9 | TGTGCCAGCAGCGAGGACAGGGGGCTTTTTGGGGCCAACGTCCTGACTTTC | CASSEDRGLFGANVLTF
TRBD1 | TRBJ1-6 | - | TRBV6-1 | TGTGCCAGCAAACTGACAGGGAGCTCCTATAATTCACCCCTCCACTTT | CASKLTGSSYNSPLHF
- | TRBJ2-3 | many | TRBV12-3/TRBV12-4 | TGTGCCAGCGCCACGACACTCCTCAGCACAGATACGCAGTATTTT | CASATTLLSTDTQYF
- | TRBJ1-6 | few | TRBV30 | TGTGCCTGGACGGGACACTCGAATTCACCCCTCCACTTT | CAWTGHSNSPLHF
- | TRBJ1-1 | many | TRBV11-2 | TGTGCCAGCAGCTTAGACGGACATCAAGCTTTCTTT | CASSLDGHQAFF
- | TRBJ2-7 | - | TRBV2 | TGTGCCAGCAAAATAAACAGCTACGAGCAGTACTTC | CASKINSYEQYF
TRBD2 | TRBJ2-5 | few | TRBV7-9 | TGTGCCAGCAGCTTAGTAACTAGCGGGAGGTTACGAGGAGAGACCCAGTACTTC | CASSLVTSGRLRGETQYF
- | TRBJ1-1 | - | TRBV19 | TGTGCCAGTACTGCTACGTGGCAGACGAACACTGAAGCTTTCTTT | CASTATWQTNTEAFF
- | TRBJ2-5 | few | TRBV12-3/TRBV12-4 | TGTGCCAGCAGTTTAGAGAGTTCGAAGGAGACCCAGTACTTC | CASSLESSKETQYF
- | TRBJ2-6 | few | TRBV7-9 | TGTGCCAGCAGCTTAGTACCCGGACAAGTCCTGACTTTC | CASSLVPGQVLTF
TRBD2 | TRBJ2-1 | few | TRBV10-2 | TGCGCCACCTTTCTAGCGGGAGGGGGCAATGAGCAGTTCTTC | CATFLAGGGNEQFF
- | TRBJ2-1 | few | TRBV28 | TGTGCCAGCAGTTTTAATCCGGGAGCGGACAATGAGCAGTTCTTC | CASSFNPGADNEQFF
- | TRBJ1-1 | many | TRBV29-1 | TGCAGCGTTGGGAAGGGGGGAATGAACACTGAAGCTTTCTTT | CSVGKGGMNTEAFF
- | TRBJ2-5 | - | TRBV6-1 | TGTGCCAGCAGTCCCACGGAACCTGAGACCCAGTACTTC | CASSPTEPETQYF
TRBD2 | TRBJ2-2 | few | TRBV10-3 | TGTGCCATCAGCCTAGCGGGAGGGCCGTCGGGCACCGGGGAGCTGTTTTTT | CAISLAGGPSGTGELFF
TRBD1 | TRBJ2-7 | - | TRBV29-1 | TGCAGCGCCCGAGAGGGACAGGGGGCATTCGAGCAGTACTTC | CSAREGQGAFEQYF
- | TRBJ2-2 | - | TRBV13 | TGTGCCAGCAGCTTAGGACGGAGGGTACGGGACACCGGGGAGCTGTTTTTT | CASSLGRRVRDTGELFF
- | TRBJ2-7 | many | TRBV12-3/TRBV12-4 | TGTGCCAGCAGCCTTAGCGGACTCAGCTCCTACGAGCAGTACTTC | CASSLSGLSSYEQYF
- | TRBJ1-5 | many | TRBV30 | TGTGCCTGGAGTGTACCCGACAAACAAAATCAGCCCCAGCATTTT | CAWSVPDKQNQPQHF
TRBD2 | TRBJ2-7 | - | TRBV10-3 | TGTGCCACGCAAGCGGGAGGGTACGAGCAGTACTTC | CATQAGGYEQYF
- | TRBJ2-7 | many | TRBV6-2/TRBV6-3 | TGTGCCAGCAGCTGGAGGACAGAATCCTACGAGCAGTACTTC | CASSWRTESYEQYF
- | TRBJ1-3 | few | TRBV12-3/TRBV12-4 | TGTGCCAGCGGAACCTCTGGAAACACCATATATTTT | CASGTSGNTIYF
TRBD1 | TRBJ1-6 | few | TRBV6-1 | TGTGCCAGCAGAGATGGGCAGGGGGCTTGGTCACCCCTCCACTTT | CASRDGQGAWSPLHF
- | TRBJ2-7 | many | TRBV28 | TGTGCCAGCAGTGGTCCCAGGAACGAGCAGTACTTC | CASSGPRNEQYF
- | TRBJ2-5 | few | TRBV20-1 | TGCAGTGCTAGAGTGGGGGGTGACGGAGAGACCCAGTACTTC | CSARVGGDGETQYF
TRBD1 | TRBJ2-3 | few | TRBV10-1 | TGCGCCAGCAGCTATCGACAGGGCAAGGGTCCAGATACGCAGTATTTT | CASSYRQGKGPDTQYF
- | TRBJ2-6 | - | TRBV18 | TGTGCCAGCTCCCCTGAAGCCAACGTCCTGACTTTC | CASSPEANVLTF
- | TRBJ1-5 | many | TRBV3-1 | TGTGCCAGCAGCCAAGGTTCAGGCGGCAATCAGCCCCAGCATTTT | CASSQGSGGNQPQHF
- | TRBJ2-7 | few | TRBV6-1 | TGTGCCAGCACCTTGGCCTACGAGCAGTACTTC | CASTLAYEQYF
- | TRBJ2-2 | few | TRBV5-1 | TGCGCCAGCAGCTTGATGAGTTCCGTGAACACCGGGGAGCTGTTTTTT | CASSLMSSVNTGELFF